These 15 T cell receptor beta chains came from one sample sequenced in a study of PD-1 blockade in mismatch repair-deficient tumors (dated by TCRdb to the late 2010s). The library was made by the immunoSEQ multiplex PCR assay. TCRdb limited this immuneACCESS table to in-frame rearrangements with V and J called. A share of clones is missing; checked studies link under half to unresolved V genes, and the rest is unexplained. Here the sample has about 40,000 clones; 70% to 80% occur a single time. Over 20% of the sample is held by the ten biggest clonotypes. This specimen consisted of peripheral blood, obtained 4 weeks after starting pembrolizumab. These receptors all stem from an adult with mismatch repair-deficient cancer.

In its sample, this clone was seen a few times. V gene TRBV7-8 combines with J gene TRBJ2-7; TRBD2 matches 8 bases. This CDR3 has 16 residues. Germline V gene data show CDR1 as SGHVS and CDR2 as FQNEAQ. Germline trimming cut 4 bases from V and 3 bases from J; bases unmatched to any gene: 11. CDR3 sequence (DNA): TGTGCCAGCAGCTCCTTTGGGGCGGGAGGATTCTACGAGCAGTACTTC. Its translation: CASSSFGAGGFYEQYF.

Here the CDR3 DNA reads TGCGCCAGCAGCTCGACCCAGGGTTCTAATGGCTACACCTTC. Protein product: CASSSTQGSNGYTF. The V and J genes are TRBV5-1 and TRBJ1-2, with D possibly being TRBD1 (5 bases). Trimming removed 3 bases from V and 6 bases from J, with 15 bases in between. The CDR3 sequence is 14 residues long. Germline CDR1 SGHRS, CDR2 YFSETQ.

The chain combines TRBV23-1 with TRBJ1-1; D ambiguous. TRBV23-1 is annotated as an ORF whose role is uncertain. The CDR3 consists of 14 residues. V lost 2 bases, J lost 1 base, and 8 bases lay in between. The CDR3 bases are TGCGCCAGCAGTCAACCCAGAAAGAACACTGAAGCTTTCTTT. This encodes CASSQPRKNTEAFF.

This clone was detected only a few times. In nucleotides, the CDR3 is TGTGCCAGCAGCTTAGTCCTAGGGGTTGGTGAAAAACTGTTTTTT. Residues: CASSLVLGVGEKLFF. The chain recombines TRBV7-8 with TRBJ1-4, with D possibly TRBD1 on 5 matching bases. V dropped 1 base and J dropped 7 bases, with 13 bases sitting between them. Germline CDR1 SGHVS, CDR2 FQNEAQ. The CDR3 has 15 residues. Complete variable domain (other parts from reference TRBV7-8 and TRBJ1-4): GAGVSQSPRYKVAKRGQDVALRCDPISGHVSLFWYQQALGQGPEFLTYFQNEAQLDKSGLPSDRFFAERPEGSVSTLKIQRTQQEDSAVYLCASSLVLGVGEKLFFGSGTQLSVL.

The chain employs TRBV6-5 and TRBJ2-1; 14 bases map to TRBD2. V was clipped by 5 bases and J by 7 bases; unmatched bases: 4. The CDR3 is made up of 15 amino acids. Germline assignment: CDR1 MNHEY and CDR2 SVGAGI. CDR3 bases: TGTGCCAGCAGTCGATGGACTAGCGGGAGGAATGAGCAGTTCTTC. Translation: CASSRWTSGRNEQFF.

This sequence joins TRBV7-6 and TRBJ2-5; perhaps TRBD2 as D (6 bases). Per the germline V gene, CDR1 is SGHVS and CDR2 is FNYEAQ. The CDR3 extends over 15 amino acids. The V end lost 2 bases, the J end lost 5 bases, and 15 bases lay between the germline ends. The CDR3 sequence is CASSLRLGAGETQYF. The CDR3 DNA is TGTGCCAGCAGCTTACGACTAGGGGCAGGGGAGACCCAGTACTTC.

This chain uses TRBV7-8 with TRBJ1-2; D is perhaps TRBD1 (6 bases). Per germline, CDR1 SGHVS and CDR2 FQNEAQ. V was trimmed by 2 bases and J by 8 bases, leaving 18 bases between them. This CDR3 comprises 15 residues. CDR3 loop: CASSLMVRQQGGYTF. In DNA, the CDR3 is TGTGCCAGCAGCTTAATGGTCAGGCAGCAGGGGGGCTACACCTTC.

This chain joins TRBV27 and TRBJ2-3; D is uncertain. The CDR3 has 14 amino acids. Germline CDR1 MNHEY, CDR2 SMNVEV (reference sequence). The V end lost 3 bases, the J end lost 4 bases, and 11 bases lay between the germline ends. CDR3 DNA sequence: TGTGCCAGCAGTTTTCTAGACGGCCCAGATACGCAGTATTTT. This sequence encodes CASSFLDGPDTQYF.

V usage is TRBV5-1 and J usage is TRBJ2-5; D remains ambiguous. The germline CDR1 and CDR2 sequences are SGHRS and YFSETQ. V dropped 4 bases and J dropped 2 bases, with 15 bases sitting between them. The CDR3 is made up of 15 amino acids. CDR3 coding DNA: TGCGCCAGCAGCAATCTAGGAAACCTACAAGAGACCCAGTACTTC. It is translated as CASSNLGNLQETQYF.

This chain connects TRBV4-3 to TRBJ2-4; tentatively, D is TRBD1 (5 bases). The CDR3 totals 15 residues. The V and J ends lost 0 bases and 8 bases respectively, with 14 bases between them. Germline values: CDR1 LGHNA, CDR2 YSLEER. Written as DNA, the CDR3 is TGCGCCAGCAGCCAAGAACTTGCCAGGGAATACATTCAGTACTTC. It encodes CASSQELAREYIQYF.

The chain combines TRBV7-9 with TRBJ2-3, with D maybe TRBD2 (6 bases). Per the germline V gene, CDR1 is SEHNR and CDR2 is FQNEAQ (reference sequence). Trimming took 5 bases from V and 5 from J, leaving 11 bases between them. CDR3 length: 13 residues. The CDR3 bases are TGTGCCAGCAGCCCAGTGGGGGGAGATACGCAGTATTTT. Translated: CASSPVGGDTQYF.

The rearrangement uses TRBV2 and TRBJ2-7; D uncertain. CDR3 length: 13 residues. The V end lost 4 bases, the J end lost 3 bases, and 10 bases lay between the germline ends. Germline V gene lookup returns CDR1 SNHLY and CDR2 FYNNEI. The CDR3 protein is CASSGRKSYEQYF. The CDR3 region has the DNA TGTGCCAGCAGTGGGCGAAAGAGCTACGAGCAGTACTTC.

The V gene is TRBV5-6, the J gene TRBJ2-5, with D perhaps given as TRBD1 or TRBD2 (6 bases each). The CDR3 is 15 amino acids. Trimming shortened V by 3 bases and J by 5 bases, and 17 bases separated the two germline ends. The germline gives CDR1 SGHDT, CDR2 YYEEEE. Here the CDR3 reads CASSWGANWRETQYF. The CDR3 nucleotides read TGTGCCAGCAGCTGGGGGGCAAATTGGCGGGAGACCCAGTACTTC. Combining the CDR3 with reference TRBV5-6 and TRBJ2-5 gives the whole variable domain DAGVTQSPTHLIKTRGQQVTLRCSPKSGHDTVSWYQQALGQGPQFIFQYYEEEERQRGNFPDRFSGHQFPNYSSELNVNALLLGDSALYLCASSWGANWRETQYFGPGTRLLVL.

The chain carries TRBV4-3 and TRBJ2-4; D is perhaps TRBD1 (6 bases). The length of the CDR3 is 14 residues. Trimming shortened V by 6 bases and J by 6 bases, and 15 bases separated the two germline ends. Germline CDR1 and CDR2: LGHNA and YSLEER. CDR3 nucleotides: TGCGCCAGCAGGAAAACAGGGTTTGGAAACATTCAGTACTTC. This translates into CASRKTGFGNIQYF.

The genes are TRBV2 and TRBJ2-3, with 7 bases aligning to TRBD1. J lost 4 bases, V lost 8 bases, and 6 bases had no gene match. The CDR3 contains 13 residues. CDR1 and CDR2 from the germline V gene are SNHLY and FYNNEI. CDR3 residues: CASDRETPDTQYF. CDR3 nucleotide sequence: TGTGCCAGCGACAGGGAAACCCCAGATACGCAGTATTTT.